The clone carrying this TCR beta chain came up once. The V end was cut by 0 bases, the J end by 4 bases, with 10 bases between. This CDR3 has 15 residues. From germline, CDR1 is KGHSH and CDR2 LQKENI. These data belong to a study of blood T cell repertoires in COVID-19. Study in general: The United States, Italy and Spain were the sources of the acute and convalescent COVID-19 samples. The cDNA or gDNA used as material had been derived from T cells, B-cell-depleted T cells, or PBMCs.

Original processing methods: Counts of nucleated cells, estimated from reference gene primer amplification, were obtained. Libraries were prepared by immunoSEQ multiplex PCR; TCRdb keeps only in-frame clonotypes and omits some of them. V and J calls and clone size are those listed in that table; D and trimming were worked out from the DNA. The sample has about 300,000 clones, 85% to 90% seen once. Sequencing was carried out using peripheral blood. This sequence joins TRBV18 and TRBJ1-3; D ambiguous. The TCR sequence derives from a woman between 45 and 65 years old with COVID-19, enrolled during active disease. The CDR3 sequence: CASSPPSGFGNTIYF. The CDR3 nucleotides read TGTGCCAGCTCACCACCCTCGGGATTCGGAAACACCATATATTTT.